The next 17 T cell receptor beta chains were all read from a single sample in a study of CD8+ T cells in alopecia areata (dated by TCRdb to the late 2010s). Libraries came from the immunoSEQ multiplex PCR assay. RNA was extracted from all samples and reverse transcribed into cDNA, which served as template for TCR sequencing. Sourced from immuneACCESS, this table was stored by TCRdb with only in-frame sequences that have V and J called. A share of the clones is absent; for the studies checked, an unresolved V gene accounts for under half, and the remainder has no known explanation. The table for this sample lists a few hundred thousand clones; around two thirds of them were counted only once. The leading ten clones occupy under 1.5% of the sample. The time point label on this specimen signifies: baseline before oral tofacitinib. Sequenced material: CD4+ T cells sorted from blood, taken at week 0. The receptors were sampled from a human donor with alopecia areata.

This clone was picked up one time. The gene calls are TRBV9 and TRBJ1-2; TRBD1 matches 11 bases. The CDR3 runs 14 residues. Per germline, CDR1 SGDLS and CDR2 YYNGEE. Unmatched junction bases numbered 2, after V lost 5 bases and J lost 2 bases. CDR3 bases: TGTGCCAGCAGGCGGACAGGGGGCAACTATGGCTACACCTTC. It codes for CASRRTGGNYGYTF.

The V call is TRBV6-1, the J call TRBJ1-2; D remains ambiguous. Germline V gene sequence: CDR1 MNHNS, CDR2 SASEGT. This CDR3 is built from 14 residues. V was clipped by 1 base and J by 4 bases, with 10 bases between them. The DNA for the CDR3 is TGTGCCAGCAGTGAAGGACCGAGCTCCTATGGCTACACCTTC. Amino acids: CASSEGPSSYGYTF.

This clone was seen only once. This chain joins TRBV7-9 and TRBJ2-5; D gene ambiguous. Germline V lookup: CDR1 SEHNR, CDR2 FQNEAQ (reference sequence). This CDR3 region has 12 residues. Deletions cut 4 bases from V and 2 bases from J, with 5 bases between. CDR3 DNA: TGTGCCAGCAGCTCCATTCAAGAGACCCAGTACTTC. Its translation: CASSSIQETQYF. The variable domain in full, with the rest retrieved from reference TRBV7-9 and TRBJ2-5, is DTGVSQNPRHKITKRGQNVTFRCDPISEHNRLYWYRQTLGQGPEFLTYFQNEAQLEKSRLLSDRFSAERPKGSFSTLEIQRTEQGDSAMYLCASSSIQETQYFGPGTRLLVL.

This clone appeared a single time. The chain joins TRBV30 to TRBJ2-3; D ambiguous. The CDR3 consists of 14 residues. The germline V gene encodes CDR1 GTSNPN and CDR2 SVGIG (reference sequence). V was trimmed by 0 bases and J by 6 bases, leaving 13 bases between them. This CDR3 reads CAWSVRKFTDTQYF. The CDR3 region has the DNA TGTGCCTGGAGTGTACGGAAGTTTACGGATACGCAGTATTTT. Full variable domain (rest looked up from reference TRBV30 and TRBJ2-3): SQTIHQWPATLVQPVGSPLSLECTVEGTSNPNLYWYRQAAGRGLQLLFYSVGIGQISSEVPQNLSASRPQDRQFILSSKKLLLSDSGFYLCAWSVRKFTDTQYFGPGTRLTVL.

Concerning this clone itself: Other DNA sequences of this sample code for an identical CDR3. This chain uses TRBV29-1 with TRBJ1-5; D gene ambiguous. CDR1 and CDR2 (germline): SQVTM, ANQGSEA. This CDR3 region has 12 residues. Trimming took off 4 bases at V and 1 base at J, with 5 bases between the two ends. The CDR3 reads CSVGGSNQPQHF. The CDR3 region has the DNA TGCAGCGTTGGGGGAAGCAATCAGCCCCAGCATTTT. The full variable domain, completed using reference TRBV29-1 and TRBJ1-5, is SAVISQKPSRDICQRGTSLTIQCQVDSQVTMMFWYRQQPGQSLTLIATANQGSEATYESGFVIDKFPISRPNLTFSTLTVSNMSPEDSSIYLCSVGGSNQPQHFGDGTRLSIL.

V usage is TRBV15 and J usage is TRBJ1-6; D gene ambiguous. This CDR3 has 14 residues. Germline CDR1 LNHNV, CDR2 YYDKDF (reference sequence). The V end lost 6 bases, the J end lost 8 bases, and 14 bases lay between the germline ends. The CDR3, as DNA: TGTGCCACCAGGCTGGCCTCGGGTTATTCACCCCTCCACTTT. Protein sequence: CATRLASGYSPLHF. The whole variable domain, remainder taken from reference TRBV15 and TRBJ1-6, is DAMVIQNPRYQVTQFGKPVTLSCSQTLNHNVMYWYQQKSSQAPKLLFHYYDKDFNNEADTPDNFQSRRPNTSFCFLDIRSPGLGDTAMYLCATRLASGYSPLHFGNGTRLTVT.

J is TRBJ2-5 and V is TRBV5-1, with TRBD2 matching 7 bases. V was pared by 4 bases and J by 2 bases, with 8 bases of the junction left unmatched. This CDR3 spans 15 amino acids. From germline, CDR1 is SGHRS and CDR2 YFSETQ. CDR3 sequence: CASSLGSGAQETQYF. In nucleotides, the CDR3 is TGCGCCAGCAGCCTCGGGAGCGGGGCGCAAGAGACCCAGTACTTC.

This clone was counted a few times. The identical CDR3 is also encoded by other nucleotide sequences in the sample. CDR3 DNA sequence: TGTGCCTGGAGTGTACGAGGAAACACCATATATTTT. Its translation is CAWSVRGNTIYF. The chain couples TRBV30 to TRBJ1-3; D ambiguous. Germline lookup yields CDR1 GTSNPN and CDR2 SVGIG (reference sequence). Trimming left V 0 bases short and J 4 bases short, with 4 bases between. The CDR3 is 12 residues long. The whole variable domain, remainder taken from reference TRBV30 and TRBJ1-3, is SQTIHQWPATLVQPVGSPLSLECTVEGTSNPNLYWYRQAAGRGLQLLFYSVGIGQISSEVPQNLSASRPQDRQFILSSKKLLLSDSGFYLCAWSVRGNTIYFGEGSWLTVV.

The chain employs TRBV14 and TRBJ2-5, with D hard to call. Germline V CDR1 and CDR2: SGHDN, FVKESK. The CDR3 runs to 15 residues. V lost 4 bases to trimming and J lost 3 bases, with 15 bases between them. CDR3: CASSPRSGREETQYF. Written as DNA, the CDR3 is TGTGCCAGCAGCCCCCGGTCAGGACGGGAAGAGACCCAGTACTTC.

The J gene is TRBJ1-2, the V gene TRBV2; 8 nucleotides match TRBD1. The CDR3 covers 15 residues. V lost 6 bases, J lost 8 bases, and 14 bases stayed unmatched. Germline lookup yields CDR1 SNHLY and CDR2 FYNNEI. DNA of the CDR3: TGTGCCAGCAGAGGGGGGACAGGCCTCATGGGAGGCTACACCTTC. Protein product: CASRGGTGLMGGYTF.

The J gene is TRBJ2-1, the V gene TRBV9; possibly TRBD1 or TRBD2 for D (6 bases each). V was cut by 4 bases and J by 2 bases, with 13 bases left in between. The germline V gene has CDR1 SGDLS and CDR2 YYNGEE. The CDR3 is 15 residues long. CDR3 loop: CASSREGGPYNEQFF. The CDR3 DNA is TGTGCCAGCAGCCGAGAGGGGGGTCCCTACAATGAGCAGTTCTTC.

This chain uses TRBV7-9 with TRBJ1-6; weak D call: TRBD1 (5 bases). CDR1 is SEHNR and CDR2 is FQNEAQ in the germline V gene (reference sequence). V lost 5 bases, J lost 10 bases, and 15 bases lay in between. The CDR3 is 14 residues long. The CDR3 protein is CASSTIRGGSPLHF. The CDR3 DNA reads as TGTGCCAGCAGCACCATACGGGGCGGCTCACCCCTCCACTTT.

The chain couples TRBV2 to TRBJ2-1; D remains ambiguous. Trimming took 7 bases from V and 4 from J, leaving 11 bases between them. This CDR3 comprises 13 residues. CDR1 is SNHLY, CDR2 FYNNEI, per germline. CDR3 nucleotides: TGTGCCAGCATTGGACCCAAGTACAATGAGCAGTTCTTC. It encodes CASIGPKYNEQFF.

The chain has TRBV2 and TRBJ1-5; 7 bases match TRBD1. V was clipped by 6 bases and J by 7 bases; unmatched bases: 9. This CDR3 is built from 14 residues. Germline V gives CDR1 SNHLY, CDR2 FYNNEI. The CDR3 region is CASRLTGEQQPQHF. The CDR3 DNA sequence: TGTGCCAGCAGGCTTACAGGGGAACAGCAGCCCCAGCATTTT.

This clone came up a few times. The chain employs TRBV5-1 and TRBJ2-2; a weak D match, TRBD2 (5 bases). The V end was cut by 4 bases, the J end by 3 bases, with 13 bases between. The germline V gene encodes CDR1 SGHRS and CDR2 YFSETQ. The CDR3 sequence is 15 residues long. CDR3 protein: CASSEGRLDTGELFF. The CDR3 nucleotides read TGCGCCAGCAGCGAGGGAAGGTTGGACACCGGGGAGCTGTTTTTT.

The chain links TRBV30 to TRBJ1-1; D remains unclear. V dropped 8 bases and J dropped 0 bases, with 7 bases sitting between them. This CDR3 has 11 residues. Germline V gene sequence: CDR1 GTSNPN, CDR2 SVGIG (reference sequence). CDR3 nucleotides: TGTGCCCGAGCGGTGAACACTGAAGCTTTCTTT. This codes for CARAVNTEAFF.

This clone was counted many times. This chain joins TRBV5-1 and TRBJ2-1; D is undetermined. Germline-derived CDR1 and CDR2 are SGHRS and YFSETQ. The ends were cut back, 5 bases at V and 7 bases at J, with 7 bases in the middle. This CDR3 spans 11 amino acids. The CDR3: CASSQANEQFF. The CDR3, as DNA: TGCGCCAGCAGTCAGGCGAATGAGCAGTTCTTC.